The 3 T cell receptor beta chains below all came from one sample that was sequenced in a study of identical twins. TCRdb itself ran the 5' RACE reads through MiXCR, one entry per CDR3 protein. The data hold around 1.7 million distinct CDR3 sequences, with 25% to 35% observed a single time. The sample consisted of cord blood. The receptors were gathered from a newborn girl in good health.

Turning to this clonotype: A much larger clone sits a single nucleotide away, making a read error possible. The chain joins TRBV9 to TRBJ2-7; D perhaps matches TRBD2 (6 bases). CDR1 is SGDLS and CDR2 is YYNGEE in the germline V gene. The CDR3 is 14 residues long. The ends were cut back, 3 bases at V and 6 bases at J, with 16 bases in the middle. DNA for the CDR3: TGTGCCAGCAGCGATAGCGGCGGGTTCTGCGAGCAGTACTTC. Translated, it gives CASSDSGGFCEQYF.

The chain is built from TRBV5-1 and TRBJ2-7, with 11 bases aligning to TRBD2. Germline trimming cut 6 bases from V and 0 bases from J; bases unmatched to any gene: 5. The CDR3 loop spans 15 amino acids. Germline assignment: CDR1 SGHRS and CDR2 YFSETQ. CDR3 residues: CASTPLAGVSYEQYF. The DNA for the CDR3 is TGCGCCAGCACCCCACTAGCGGGAGTCTCCTACGAGCAGTACTTC.

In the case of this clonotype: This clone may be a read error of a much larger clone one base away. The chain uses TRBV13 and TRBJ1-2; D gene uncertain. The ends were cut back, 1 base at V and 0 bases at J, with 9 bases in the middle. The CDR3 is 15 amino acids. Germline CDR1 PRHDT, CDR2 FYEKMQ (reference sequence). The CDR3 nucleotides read TGTGCCAGCAGCTTAGCCCAGGAGGCTAACTATGGCTACACCTTC. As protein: CASSLAQEANYGYTF.